This T cell receptor beta chain was captured by sequencing in a study of blood T cell repertoires in COVID-19. The overall study: Acute and convalescent COVID-19 specimens originated in the United States, Italy and Spain. Sample material is recorded as cDNA or gDNA derived from T cells, B-cell-depleted T cells, or PBMCs.

Data came from immunoSEQ multiplex PCR; TCRdb stores just in-frame clones and leaves some out. This table has approximately 110,000 clones, 80% to 85% appearing once. Germline lookup yields CDR1 KGHSH and CDR2 LQKENI. The CDR3 is 14 residues long. The V gene lost 4 bases and the J gene lost 3 bases, with 13 bases spanning the gap. The table lists this clone with many counts. The origin of this receptor is a woman over 75 with acute or convalescent COVID-19. J is TRBJ2-7 and V is TRBV18; D is perhaps TRBD1 (6 bases). The sample consisted of peripheral blood. In nucleotides, the CDR3 is TGTGCCAGCTCACGGGACACCTCGGGCTACGAGCAGTACTTC. Translating gives CASSRDTSGYEQYF.